This entry lists 18 T cell receptor beta chains sequenced from one sample in a study of T cells in Graves' hyperthyroidism and ophthalmopathy. RNA transcripts gave rise to amplified TCR beta CDR3 regions. The primer set for the first-round RT-PCR of the TCR CDR3 was HTBI. TCRdb re-called the multiplex PCR reads with MiXCR, one entry per CDR3 protein. Among approximately 600,000 distinct CDR3 sequences listed, less than 25% were seen once. The sample taken for sequencing was blood. The source is a young man with Graves' ophthalmopathy.

This clonotype turned up a few times. CDR3 DNA sequence: TGCGCCAGCAGCTTGGCCGGGAGCATATTGAACACCGGGGAGCTGTTTTTT. It specifies CASSLAGSILNTGELFF. The chain recombines TRBV5-1 with TRBJ2-2, with a weak D call TRBD2 (6 bases). Germline V lookup: CDR1 SGHRS, CDR2 YFSETQ. Deletions cut 0 bases from V and 1 base from J, with 13 bases between. The CDR3 contains 17 residues.

The V call is TRBV4-1, the J call TRBJ2-1, with 7 bases fitting TRBD1. Germline V gene sequence: CDR1 MGHRA, CDR2 YSYEKL. The CDR3 is 14 amino acids. V trimming: 4 bases; J trimming: 5 bases; junction bases outside the gene matches: 5. CDR3 DNA sequence: TGCGCCAGCAGCCTAGGGGGCAATCACAATGAGCAGTTCTTC. This sequence encodes CASSLGGNHNEQFF.

J is TRBJ2-7 and V is TRBV20-1; D gene unclear. This CDR3 comprises 14 residues. CDR1 DFQATT and CDR2 SNEGSKA come from the germline V gene (reference sequence). V lost 4 bases, J lost 3 bases, and 16 bases lay in between. CDR3 DNA: TGCAGTGCTACACTGCTCCAAGAATTCTACGAGCAGTACTTC. This encodes CSATLLQEFYEQYF.

In this sample, this clonotype turned up many times. V usage is TRBV5-6 and J usage is TRBJ2-7, with D possibly being TRBD2 (5 bases). From germline, CDR1 is SGHDT and CDR2 YYEEEE. Trimming took 6 bases from V and 4 from J, leaving 20 bases between them. The CDR3 totals 15 residues. The CDR3 DNA follows: TGTGCCAGCACCCTCGGTCCCAGCGGAGGTTACGAGCAGTACTTC. Its translation is CASTLGPSGGYEQYF.

In its sample, this clonotype was seen a few times. The rearrangement links TRBV5-6 to TRBJ2-7; no firm D call. The CDR3 contains 14 residues. Germline-derived CDR1 and CDR2 are SGHDT and YYEEEE. V lost 5 bases and J lost 0, with 12 bases in between. The CDR3 region is CASRPRASSYEQYF. The CDR3 DNA is TGTGCCAGCAGACCTCGAGCCAGCTCCTACGAGCAGTACTTC.

The rearrangement links TRBV6-1 to TRBJ2-5, with TRBD2 matching over 8 bases. V was clipped by 0 bases and J by 4 bases; unmatched bases: 10. The CDR3 is 17 residues long. Germline V gene data show CDR1 as MNHNS and CDR2 as SASEGT. The CDR3 nucleotides are TGTGCCAGCAGTGAAGCGAGGTACGGGAGGGCTAGAGAGACCCAGTACTTC. Translation: CASSEARYGRARETQYF.

The V and J genes are TRBV6-1 and TRBJ2-2; D not resolved. This CDR3 comprises 13 residues. V lost 6 bases and J lost 5, with 10 bases in between. Per the germline V gene, CDR1 is MNHNS and CDR2 is SASEGT. CDR3: CASRKHVTGELFF. The CDR3 DNA sequence: TGTGCCAGCAGGAAACACGTTACCGGGGAGCTGTTTTTT.

This clonotype was observed a handful of times. The chain uses TRBV7-2 and TRBJ1-6, with unresolved D. Between the trimmed V and J ends, which lost 0 bases and 5 bases, there was a span of 11 bases. Germline loops: CDR1 SGHTA, CDR2 FQGNSA. This CDR3 contains 16 residues. In DNA, the CDR3 is TGTGCCAGCAGCTTAGCGGTCTCACAGAATAATTCACCCCTCCACTTT. Residues: CASSLAVSQNNSPLHF.

This clonotype has ten or more counts. This sequence joins TRBV6-1 and TRBJ2-7; TRBD1 matches 7 bases. After removal of 6 bases from V and 2 bases from J, the junction contained 13 bases not matched to a gene. Germline CDR1 is MNHNS and CDR2 is SASEGT. This CDR3 comprises 16 residues. CDR3 region: CASSKHKTGTAYEQYF. The CDR3 DNA follows: TGTGCCAGCAGCAAACACAAAACCGGGACAGCCTACGAGCAGTACTTC.

This clonotype appeared once. The J gene is TRBJ2-7, the V gene TRBV20-1; 7 bases fit TRBD2. The CDR3 has 13 amino acids. Germline CDR1 is DFQATT and CDR2 is SNEGSKA (reference sequence). With 3 bases clipped from V and 3 bases from J, the junction kept 5 bases outside the gene matches. For the CDR3, the DNA is TGCAGTGCTAGGGGGGAGGGTGGCTACGAGCAGTACTTC. Translation gives CSARGEGGYEQYF.

This clonotype was seen more than once but under ten times. The CDR3 is CASSSVGGMNTEAFF. CDR3 coding DNA: TGTGCCAGCAGCTCGGTGGGGGGGATGAACACTGAAGCTTTCTTT. This chain uses TRBV5-6 with TRBJ1-1; possible D gene TRBD1, 5 bases. The V and J ends lost 3 bases and 0 bases respectively, with 12 bases between them. This CDR3 region has 15 residues. Germline CDR1 SGHDT, CDR2 YYEEEE. The variable domain in full, with the rest retrieved from reference TRBV5-6 and TRBJ1-1, is DAGVTQSPTHLIKTRGQQVTLRCSPKSGHDTVSWYQQALGQGPQFIFQYYEEEERQRGNFPDRFSGHQFPNYSSELNVNALLLGDSALYLCASSSVGGMNTEAFFGQGTRLTVV.

This clonotype was counted a few times. The chain links TRBV28 to TRBJ1-5; maybe TRBD1 (5 bases). This CDR3 has 16 amino acids. V was clipped by 7 bases and J by 4 bases, with 20 bases between them. The germline gives CDR1 MDHEN, CDR2 SYDVKM. The CDR3 region is CASTAFGGEGNQPQHF. The CDR3 DNA reads TGTGCCAGCACCGCCTTTGGAGGGGAAGGTAATCAGCCCCAGCATTTT.

This clonotype occurred many times. The CDR3 bases are TGTGCCAGCAGCTTGGCTCATCAGTACGAGCAGTACTTC. This translates into CASSLAHQYEQYF. This chain links TRBV11-2 with TRBJ2-7; D unresolved. The CDR3 has 13 amino acids. Trimming took 3 bases from V and 4 from J, leaving 10 bases between them. CDR1 SGHAT and CDR2 FQNNGV come from the germline V gene.

V gene TRBV20-1 combines with J gene TRBJ2-1, with 13 bases fitting TRBD2. This CDR3 has 16 residues. Germline CDR1 DFQATT, CDR2 SNEGSKA (reference sequence). Trimming took 6 bases from V and 4 from J; bases not matched to a gene: 9. The DNA of the CDR3 is TGCAGTGCCCATGGGACTAGCGGGAAGGCTTACAATGAGCAGTTCTTC. This sequence encodes CSAHGTSGKAYNEQFF.

This clonotype has only a few counts. The chain carries TRBV5-1 and TRBJ2-5, with TRBD2 identical over 7 bases. The CDR3 spans 15 residues. CDR1 is SGHRS and CDR2 is YFSETQ in the germline V gene. V was clipped by 3 bases and J by 1 base; unmatched bases: 6. As DNA, the CDR3 is TGCGCCAGCAGCTGGGGGGGGAACCTCCAAGAGACCCAGTACTTC. Residues: CASSWGGNLQETQYF.

The chain combines TRBV28 with TRBJ1-6; D may be TRBD1 (6 bases). Per germline, CDR1 MDHEN and CDR2 SYDVKM. V was trimmed by 7 bases and J by 7 bases, leaving 14 bases between them. The CDR3 totals 14 residues. DNA for the CDR3: TGTGCCAGCAAACCCCACAGGGACAATTCACCCCTCCACTTT. Protein: CASKPHRDNSPLHF.

In regard to this clonotype: Since a much larger clone is just one base distant, this may be a read error. The missing conserved phenylalanine or tryptophan at the end of this CDR3 makes a read error likely. The chain is built from TRBV2 and TRBJ1-2; the D is unclear. The length of the CDR3 is 14 residues. Trimming stripped 3 bases from V and 3 bases from J, with 11 bases between. Germline CDR1 SNHLY, CDR2 FYNNEI. The DNA of the CDR3 is TGTGCCAGCAGTGATTCCATTCCGTACTATGGCTACACCCTC. Translating it yields CASSDSIPYYGYTL.

The chain carries TRBV10-3 and TRBJ1-5; 7 nucleotides match TRBD1. With V trimmed by 4 bases and J by 4 bases, 4 bases remained unmatched. The CDR3 loop spans 14 amino acids. The germline gives CDR1 ENHRY, CDR2 SYGVKD. CDR3: CAISAEGQNQPQHF. CDR3 sequence (DNA): TGTGCCATCAGTGCGGAGGGACAGAATCAGCCCCAGCATTTT.